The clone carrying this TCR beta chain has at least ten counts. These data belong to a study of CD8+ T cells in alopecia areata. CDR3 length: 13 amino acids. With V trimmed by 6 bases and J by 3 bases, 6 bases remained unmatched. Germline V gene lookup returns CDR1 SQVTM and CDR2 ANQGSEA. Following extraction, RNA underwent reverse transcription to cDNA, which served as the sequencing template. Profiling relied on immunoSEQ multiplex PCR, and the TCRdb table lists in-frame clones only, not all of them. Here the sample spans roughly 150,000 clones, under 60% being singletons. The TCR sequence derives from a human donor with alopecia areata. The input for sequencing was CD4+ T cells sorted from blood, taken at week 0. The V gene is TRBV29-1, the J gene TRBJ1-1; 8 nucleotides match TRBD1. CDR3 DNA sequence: TGCAGCGTCGGACAGGGTTCCCACACTGAAGCTTTCTTT. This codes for CSVGQGSHTEAFF.